The next 3 T cell receptor beta chains were all read from a single sample in a study of T cell responses to AZD1222 COVID-19 vaccine. TCRdb's table, derived via immunoSEQ multiplex PCR, lists solely in-frame clones and lacks some. The repertoire holds about 120,000 clones, 92% seen once, with around 15% in the top ten. This sample comprised peripheral blood, obtained on day 0 of AZD1222 vaccination. The origin of the receptors is an adult in good health.

The chain uses TRBV6-5 and TRBJ2-1; TRBD2 aligns across 13 bases. Germline CDR1 MNHEY, CDR2 SVGAGI. This CDR3 spans 15 amino acids. Trimming took 5 bases from V and 12 from J; bases not matched to a gene: 10. CDR3 sequence reads: CASSPGLAGANGQFF. CDR3 in DNA: TGTGCCAGCAGTCCCGGACTAGCGGGGGCAAACGGGCAGTTCTTC.

The V call is TRBV10-3, the J call TRBJ2-7, with D possibly TRBD1 on 6 matching bases. CDR1 ENHRY and CDR2 SYGVKD come from the germline V gene. The CDR3 consists of 12 residues. V lost 5 bases, J lost 5 bases, and 10 bases lay in between. This CDR3 reads CAISSDRNEQYF. The DNA of the CDR3 is TGTGCCATCAGTTCAGACAGGAACGAGCAGTACTTC.

The chain links TRBV27 to TRBJ2-7, with TRBD1 identical over 7 bases. Trimming removed 6 bases from V and 4 bases from J; junction bases left unmatched: 3. This CDR3 is built from 12 residues. CDR1 and CDR2 (germline): MNHEY, SMNVEV (reference sequence). This CDR3 is CASRGTEYEQYF. The CDR3 coding sequence is TGTGCCAGCAGGGGGACAGAATACGAGCAGTACTTC.